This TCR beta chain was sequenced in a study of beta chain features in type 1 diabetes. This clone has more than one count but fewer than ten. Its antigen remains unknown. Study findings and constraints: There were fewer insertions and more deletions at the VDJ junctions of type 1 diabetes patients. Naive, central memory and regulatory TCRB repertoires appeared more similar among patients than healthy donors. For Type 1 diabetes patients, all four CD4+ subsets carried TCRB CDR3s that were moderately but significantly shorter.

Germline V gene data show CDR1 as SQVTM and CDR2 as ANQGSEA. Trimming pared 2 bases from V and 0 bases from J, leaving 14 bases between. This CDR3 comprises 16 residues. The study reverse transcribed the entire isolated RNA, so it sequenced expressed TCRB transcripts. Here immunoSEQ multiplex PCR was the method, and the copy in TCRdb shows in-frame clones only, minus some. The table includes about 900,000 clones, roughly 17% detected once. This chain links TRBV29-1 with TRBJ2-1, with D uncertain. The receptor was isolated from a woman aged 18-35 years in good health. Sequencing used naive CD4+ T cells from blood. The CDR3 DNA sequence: TGCAGCGTTGAAAGGCGGTCCGCCGACTCCTACAATGAGCAGTTCTTC. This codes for CSVERRSADSYNEQFF.